This T cell receptor (beta chain) comes out of a study of cytomegalovirus exposure and HLA in healthy donors. Overall study results and limits: What TCR beta sequences reportedly achieved was accurate prediction of HLA-A and HLA-B alleles in most subjects. Earlier analysis found most TCR beta V segments productive about 87% or about 30% of the time.

PCR primers comprised 60 Vbeta and 13 Jbeta primers. Libraries were prepared by immunoSEQ multiplex PCR; TCRdb keeps only in-frame clonotypes and omits some of them. The sample has 100,000 to 150,000 clones; 65% to 85% are singletons. Notes on this clone: Antigen unknown.

V lost 7 bases to trimming and J lost 2 bases, with 11 bases between them. The germline V gene has CDR1 SQVTM and CDR2 ANQGSEA. This CDR3 comprises 12 residues. The J gene is TRBJ1-2, the V gene TRBV29-1; a possible D gene is TRBD1 (6 bases). The receptor comes from a woman aged 18-29 years in good health and CMV-seronegative. The sequencing sample was made of PBMCs. Here the CDR3 reads CSAAGQNYGYTF. The CDR3 DNA is TGCAGCGCCGCCGGACAGAACTATGGCTACACCTTC.